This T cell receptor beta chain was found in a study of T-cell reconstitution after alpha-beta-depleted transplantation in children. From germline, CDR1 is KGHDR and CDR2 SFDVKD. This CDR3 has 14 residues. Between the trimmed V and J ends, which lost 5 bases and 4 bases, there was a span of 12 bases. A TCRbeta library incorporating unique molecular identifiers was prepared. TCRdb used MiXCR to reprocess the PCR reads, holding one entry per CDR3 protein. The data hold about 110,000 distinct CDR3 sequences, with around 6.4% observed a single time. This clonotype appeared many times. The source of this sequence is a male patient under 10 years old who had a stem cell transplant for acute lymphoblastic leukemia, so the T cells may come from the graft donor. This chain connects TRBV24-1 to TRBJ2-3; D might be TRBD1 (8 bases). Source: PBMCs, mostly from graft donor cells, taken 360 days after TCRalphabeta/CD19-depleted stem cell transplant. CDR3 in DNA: TGTGCCACCAGTGTACAGGGGGGGGCAGATACGCAGTATTTT. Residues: CATSVQGGADTQYF.